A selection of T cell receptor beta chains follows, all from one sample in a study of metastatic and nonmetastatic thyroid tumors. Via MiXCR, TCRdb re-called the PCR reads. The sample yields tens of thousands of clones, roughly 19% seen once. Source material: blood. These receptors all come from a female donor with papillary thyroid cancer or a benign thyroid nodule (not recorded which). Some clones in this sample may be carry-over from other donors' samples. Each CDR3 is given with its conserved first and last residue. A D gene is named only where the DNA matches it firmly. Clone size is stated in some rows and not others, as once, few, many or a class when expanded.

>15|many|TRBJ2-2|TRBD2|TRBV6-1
TGTGCCAGCAGTTCCGGGACTAGGTCGATCGGGGAGCTGTTTTTT
CASSSGTRSIGELFF
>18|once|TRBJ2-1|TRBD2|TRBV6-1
TGTGCCAGCAGTCCCGGAAGGACTAGCGGGCGGGCCGGGGATGAGCAGTTCTTC
CASSPGRTSGRAGDEQFF
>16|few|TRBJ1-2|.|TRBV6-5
TGTGCCAGCAGTTACTTTGGGGGGCAGGGAGGTGGAGGCTACACCTTC
CASSYFGGQGGGGYTF
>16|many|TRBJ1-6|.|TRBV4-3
TGCGCCAGCAGCCAAGATGGAGGGTCCTATAATTCACCCCTCCACTTT
CASSQDGGSYNSPLHF
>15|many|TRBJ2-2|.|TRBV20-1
TGCAGTGCTAGGGTACCCTTGTCGGTGACCGGGGAGCTGTTTTTT
CSARVPLSVTGELFF
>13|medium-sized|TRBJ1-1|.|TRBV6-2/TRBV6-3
TGTGCCAGCAGTCCTCCCTCGGACACTGAAGCTTTCTTT
CASSPPSDTEAFF
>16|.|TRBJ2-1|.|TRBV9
TGTGCCAGCAGCGTGGCCGGGACGGTAACCTACAATGAGCAGTTCTTC
CASSVAGTVTYNEQFF
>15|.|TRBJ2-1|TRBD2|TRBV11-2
TGTGCCTCGGGCGGCGGGAGATCTCAAACGAATGAGCAGTTCTTC
CASGGGRSQTNEQFF
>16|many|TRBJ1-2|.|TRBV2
TGTGCCAGCAGCTGGGGGGGGGCGTCAGCCGAAGCGGGCTACACCTTC
CASSWGGASAEAGYTF
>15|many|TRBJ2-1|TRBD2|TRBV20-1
TGCAGTGCCGATAGACTAGCGGACTCCTACAATGAGCAGTTCTTC
CSADRLADSYNEQFF
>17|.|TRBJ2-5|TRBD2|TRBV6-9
TGTGCCAGCAGTTATTTTAAGGGAGCGGGGGGTCCCGGGACCCAGTACTTC
CASSYFKGAGGPGTQYF
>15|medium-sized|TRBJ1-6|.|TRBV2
TGTGCCAGCAGTCCGTGGTCCCAGGAGGATTCACCCCTCCACTTT
CASSPWSQEDSPLHF
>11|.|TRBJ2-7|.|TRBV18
TGTGCCAGTTCCATAAAGGGCGAGCAGTACTTC
CASSIKGEQYF
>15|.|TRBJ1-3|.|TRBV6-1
TGTGCCAGCAGTGAAGAAGAGGGGGCTGGAAACACCATATATTTT
CASSEEEGAGNTIYF
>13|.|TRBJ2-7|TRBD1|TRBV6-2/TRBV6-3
TGTGCCAGCAGAAATGACAGGGGGCCCGAGCAGTACTTC
CASRNDRGPEQYF
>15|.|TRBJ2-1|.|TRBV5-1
TGCGCCAGCAGACCGGGGCGGGGAGAATACAATGAGCAGTTCTTC
CASRPGRGEYNEQFF
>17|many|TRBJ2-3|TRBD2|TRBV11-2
TGTGCCAGCAGCTTAAAGGGACTAGCGGGGGCCCGAGATACGCAGTATTTT
CASSLKGLAGARDTQYF
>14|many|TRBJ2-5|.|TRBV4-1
TGCGCCAGCAGCCCTCACAGGGAGCGAGAGACCCAGTACTTC
CASSPHRERETQYF
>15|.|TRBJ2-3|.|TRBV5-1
TGCGCCAGCAGCTTGGTAGAAGCTAGCACACATACGCTGTATTTT
CASSLVEASTHTLYF
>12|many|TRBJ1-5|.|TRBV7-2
TGTGCCAGCAGCTTAGCCCCGGGAGCCCAGCATTTT
CASSLAPGAQHF
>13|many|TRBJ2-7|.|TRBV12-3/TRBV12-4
TGTGCCAGCACCATGGGTTACTCCTACGAGCAGTACTTC
CASTMGYSYEQYF
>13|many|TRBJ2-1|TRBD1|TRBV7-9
TGTGCCAGCAGCTTGGCCACCGGGACAGGAGAGTTCTTC
CASSLATGTGEFF
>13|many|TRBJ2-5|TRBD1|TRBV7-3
TGTGCCAGCAGCTCGCAGGGGGTGGAGACCCAGTACTTC
CASSSQGVETQYF
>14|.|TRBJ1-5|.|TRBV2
TGTGCCAGCAGTGAAAGGTATAGCAATCAGCCCCAGCATTTT
CASSERYSNQPQHF
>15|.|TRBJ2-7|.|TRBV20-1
TGCAGTGCTAGAGACGGGACTCCTCGAGGGTTCGAGCAGTACTTC
CSARDGTPRGFEQYF
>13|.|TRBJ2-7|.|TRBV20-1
TGCAGTGCTAGATTCCCCGGCTCCTACGAGCAGTACTTC
CSARFPGSYEQYF
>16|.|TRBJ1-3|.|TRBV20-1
TGCGGTGCTAGAGATACCCGTGGAGACTCTGGAAACACCATATATTTT
CGARDTRGDSGNTIYF
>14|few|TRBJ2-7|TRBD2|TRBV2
TGTGCCAGCAGTGAGAGACTAGCGGTCCGCGGGCAGTACTTC
CASSERLAVRGQYF
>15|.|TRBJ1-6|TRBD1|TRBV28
TGTGCCAGCAGTCCAGGGGGTACATATAATTCACCCCTCCACTTT
CASSPGGTYNSPLHF
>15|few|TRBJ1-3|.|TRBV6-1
TGTGCCAGCAGCCGGGGGACCTCGGCCGGAAACACCATATATTTT
CASSRGTSAGNTIYF
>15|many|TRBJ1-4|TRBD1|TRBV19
TGTGCCAGTAGTATCGGACAGGGGGCGTGGGAAAAACTGTTTTTT
CASSIGQGAWEKLFF
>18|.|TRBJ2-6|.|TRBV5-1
TGCGCCAGCGGGATACAGGGCTCCCCCAGCTCTGGGGCCAACGTCCTGACTTTC
CASGIQGSPSSGANVLTF
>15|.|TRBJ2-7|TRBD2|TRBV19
TGTGCCAGTAGCGACGCTAGCGGGAGCTCCTACGAGCAGTACTTC
CASSDASGSSYEQYF
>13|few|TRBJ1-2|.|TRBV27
TGTGCCAGCAGTTCCGGTCATAACTATGGCTACACCTTC
CASSSGHNYGYTF
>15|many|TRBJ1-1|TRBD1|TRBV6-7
TGTGCCAGCAGTTACGCTGGACAGGTGACCACCGAAGCTTTCTTT
CASSYAGQVTTEAFF
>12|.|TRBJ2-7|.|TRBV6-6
TGTGCCAGCAGTTACGAGGACCGAGCGACGTACTTC
CASSYEDRATYF
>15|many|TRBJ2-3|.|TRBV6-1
TGTGCCAGCACCCGATGGGGGGATAGCACAGATACGCAGTATTTT
CASTRWGDSTDTQYF
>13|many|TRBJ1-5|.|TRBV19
TGTGCCACCAAACAGGGAAATAATCAGCCCCAGCATTTT
CATKQGNNQPQHF
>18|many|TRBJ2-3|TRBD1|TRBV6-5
TGTGCCAGCAGTAATAGGGCGAACAGGGGGCTCGCCACAGATACGCAGTATTTT
CASSNRANRGLATDTQYF
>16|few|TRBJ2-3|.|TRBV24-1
TGTGCCACCAGTGATTTGCGACGCGGGATGAGTGATACGCAGTATTTT
CATSDLRRGMSDTQYF
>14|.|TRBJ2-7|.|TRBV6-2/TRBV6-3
TGTGCCAGCAGTCCCCCTGTCGGGACCTACGAGCAGTACTTC
CASSPPVGTYEQYF
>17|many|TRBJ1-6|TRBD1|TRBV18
TGTGCCAGCTCACCTACCTCAGGGGGAGGCTATAATTCACCCCTCCACTTT
CASSPTSGGGYNSPLHF
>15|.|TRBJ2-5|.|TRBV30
TGTGCCTGGAACCAGGGACGAATGATCCAAGAGACCCAGTACTTC
CAWNQGRMIQETQYF
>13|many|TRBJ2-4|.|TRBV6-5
TGTGCCAGCAGTTACTCGATGCAAAACATTCAGTACTTC
CASSYSMQNIQYF
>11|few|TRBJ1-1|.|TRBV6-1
TGTGCCAGCAGTGTTTTCACTGAAGCTTTCTTT
CASSVFTEAFF
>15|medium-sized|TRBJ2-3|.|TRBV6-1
TGTGCCAGCAGCGACGGACAGAGAACCACAGATACGCAGTATTTT
CASSDGQRTTDTQYF